This T cell receptor (beta chain) came from a study of shared clonotypes between healthy human individuals (dated by TCRdb to 2019 to 2021). Study-level background: The cohort comprised a couple of women and a few men aged 18 to 49 years. For each donor, CD4 naive and CD4 memory were each run on three plates, CD8 naive on two plates, and CD8 memory on one plate. To estimate repertoire size and how much clonotypes are shared between individuals, the study performed deep sequencing of blood TCR repertoires from about 5 healthy adults. To increase sequencing depth and limit assay-specific biases, TCR repertoire library preparation and sequencing were carried out by different laboratories using diverse techniques. Each donor's leukapheresis produced roughly between about 0.8 and 10 billion PBMCs. General conclusions and limits of the study: Because the study included a small number of donors, the genetic and exposure-history diversity represented was limited. Pairwise subsampling indicated that sequencing depth was expected to affect the degree of clonotype sharing among donors. Naive subsets generally had larger estimated clonotype richness than memory subsets. Compared with non-shared clonotypes, the clonotypes found in all four sorted-subset donors had higher generation probabilities. Incomplete sequencing was indicated by rarefaction of sorted-subset datasets, despite the large sequencing depth. Sampling was restricted to blood, and TCR repertoires in tissues likely differ from the TCR repertoires found in blood. Sharing across a few donors was observed for approximately 4.6% of naive CD4, over 3% of naive CD8, 2.3% of memory CD4, and 0.4% of memory CD8 clonotypes.

Donors were healthy HIV-negative adults with no recently reported acute infections or vaccinations. Only Caucasian adults living in Nashville, Tennessee, USA were represented among the donors. Magnetic negative selection was used to enrich CD4+ T cells, after which naive cells were positively selected on CD45RA and the negative fraction became the memory subset. Blood was obtained by leukapheresis, after which PBMCs were separated by Ficoll-Histopaque density gradient centrifugation and cryopreserved in liquid nitrogen vapor phase. Analytical flow cytometry was used to check the purity and quantity of each magnetically sorted T cell population. Each sorted fraction had its genomic DNA isolated and then quantified by UV absorbance on a Nanodrop 2000c. From its cysteine to its phenylalanine, the CDR3 spans 14 amino acids. Only CDR3 DNA remains: 42 bases, in frame from the first base. CDR1 and CDR2, looked up from the germline V gene, are MDHEN and SYDVKM. V loses 6 bases, J loses 2 bases, and the germline ends lie 13 bases apart.

Using the deep immunoSEQ assay, multiplex PCR amplified TCR CDR3 regions from genomic DNA. Genomic DNA extracted from each cell subset was distributed evenly over all wells of several immunoSEQ 96-well plates, and each plate served as one replicate. For sorted subsets, around 0.2 ug genomic DNA, equal to tens of thousands of T cell genomes, was loaded into each replicate PCR. Purified libraries were measured with a Qubit 3.0 fluorometer, size-checked on a Bioanalyzer 2100, and measured again with the KAPA Library Quantification kit. Every immunoSEQ 96-well plate was sequenced on a dedicated single-read 150-cycle Illumina NextSeq 550 flow cell. Processing in the source paper ran as follows. Because only junctional sequences without quality scores were contained in the immunoSEQ output, filtering matching that applied to full-length reads could not be performed. Sequences were annotated with PyIR, a Python wrapper for IgBLAST v1.9, and V/J genes and CDR3 were assigned using IMGT germline references. Reads were removed for weak V/J assignments (E-value above 1e-6), missing CDR3, stop codons, out-of-frame junctions, or ambiguous translated residues. V3J clonotypes were defined as sequences sharing an identical inferred V gene, J gene, and CDR3 amino acid sequence. Percentage overlap between repertoires was computed as shared unique clonotypes divided by the size of the smaller repertoire. Repertoire richness was assessed with RTK rarefaction, the Chao1 estimator, and Recon v2.1 estimates of unobserved clonotypes. Generation probabilities for all TCRbeta clonotypes obtained by the gDNA method from a handful of donors were computed using OLGA. The immuneACCESS repertoire file appears here via TCRdb, limited to in-frame rearrangements. These files lack a portion of the clones; in checked studies, under half of the deficit traces to unresolved V genes, and the cause of the others is not known. The V and J calls and the clone size are those of that table, but D and trimming were determined from the DNA. Within this sample are approximately 2.4 million clones, with roughly 95% of them counted one time only. The ten biggest clones cover less than 0.15% of the sample.

Remarks on this clone: The clone's antigen remains unknown. Base qualities are missing; no much larger clone stands one base away.

This receptor was taken from a man aged 18 to 29 in good health. The source material was naive CD4+ T cells sorted from blood. According to the study, the label for this sample's cell subset or site signals: CD45RA+ positively selected. Rearrangement joined TRBV28 to TRBJ2-5; perhaps TRBD1 is the D gene, with 6 bases matching. The CDR3 reads CASRPTGGQETQYF. At the DNA level, the sequence is TGTGCCAGCAGACCGACAGGCGGTCAAGAGACCCAGTACTTC.